Sequencing of this T cell receptor (beta chain) was carried out in a study of T cells in narcolepsy. Assay used: immunoSEQ multiplex PCR; TCRdb lists only in-frame clones, some missing. The table shows some 22,000 clones, with almost 85% occurring only once. Germline V gene lookup returns CDR1 SGHKS and CDR2 YYEKEE (reference sequence). The CDR3 sequence is 15 residues long. V lost 4 bases and J lost 5; bases outside the gene matches: 10. This clone turned up a few times. V and J are TRBV5-5 and TRBJ2-5; TRBD2 aligns across 8 bases. The TCR originated in a human donor in good health. Specimen: memory (CD45RA-) CD4+ T cells from blood. The CDR3 loop reads CASSPGDSGMETQYF. CDR3 coding DNA: TGTGCCAGCAGCCCGGGTGATAGCGGGATGGAGACCCAGTACTTC. Complete variable domain (other parts from reference TRBV5-5 and TRBJ2-5): DAGVTQSPTHLIKTRGQQVTLRCSPISGHKSVSWYQQVLGQGPQFIFQYYEKEERGRGNFPDRFSARQFPNYSSELNVNALLLGDSALYLCASSPGDSGMETQYFGPGTRLLVL.